Listed below are T cell receptor beta chains from one sample, sequenced in a study of synovial regulatory T cells in juvenile arthritis. The assay was immunoSEQ multiplex PCR, and TCRdb's table has in-frame clones only and misses some. The specimen's table records about 9,500 clones. The source material was Treg cells from blood. The receptor set was obtained from a donor aged 2-30 years with juvenile idiopathic arthritis. CDR3s include the opening cysteine and the closing phenylalanine or tryptophan. Expanded clones get a size class; other rows say once, few or many, or leave the size out.

clone size: .
J gene: TRBJ2-7
V gene: TRBV2
CDR3 protein: CASSEYRLTNEQYF

clone size: .
J gene: TRBJ2-5
V gene: TRBV4-2
CDR3 protein: CASSQGTSGKGGTQYF

clone size: medium-sized
J gene: TRBJ1-5
V gene: TRBV4-1
CDR3 protein: CASSQGGGNNQPQHF

clone size: large
J gene: TRBJ1-5
V gene: TRBV6-6
CDR3 protein: CASSLQGYQPQHF

clone size: .
J gene: TRBJ1-1
V gene: TRBV7-3
CDR3 protein: CASSPAGSLVAEAFF

clone size: .
J gene: TRBJ1-2
V gene: TRBV5-4
CDR3 protein: CASSTLKTGHHGYTF

clone size: .
J gene: TRBJ2-1
V gene: TRBV7-6
CDR3 protein: CASSLAGGGVREQFF

clone size: .
J gene: TRBJ2-7
V gene: TRBV7-2
CDR3 protein: CASSFQQGREQYF

clone size: medium-sized
J gene: TRBJ1-6
V gene: TRBV19
CDR3 protein: CASRTGGNSPLHF

clone size: medium-sized
J gene: TRBJ1-3
V gene: TRBV10-1
CDR3 protein: CASSAPGQISGNTIYF

clone size: .
J gene: TRBJ2-1
V gene: TRBV7-2
CDR3 protein: CASSLSKRRNEQFF

clone size: .
J gene: TRBJ2-7
V gene: TRBV9
CDR3 protein: CASSDNIRDSGDSEQYF

clone size: .
J gene: TRBJ2-5
V gene: TRBV5-6
CDR3 protein: CASHGGPETQYF

clone size: .
J gene: TRBJ2-3
V gene: TRBV9
CDR3 protein: CASSVASTTDTQYF

clone size: medium-sized
J gene: TRBJ2-1
V gene: TRBV10-3
CDR3 protein: CAIKGIYNEQFF

clone size: .
J gene: TRBJ2-3
V gene: TRBV7-2
CDR3 protein: CASSLGGADTQYF

clone size: .
J gene: TRBJ2-2
V gene: TRBV30
CDR3 protein: CAWSFPLGLSTGELFF

clone size: .
J gene: TRBJ2-7
V gene: TRBV12-5
CDR3 protein: CASGTMTVKGYEQYF

clone size: medium-sized
J gene: TRBJ1-3
V gene: TRBV15
CDR3 protein: CATSRIRQGDGTIYF

clone size: medium-sized
J gene: TRBJ1-6
V gene: TRBV6-6
CDR3 protein: CAITGTRGSPLHF

clone size: .
J gene: TRBJ2-2
V gene: TRBV5-4
CDR3 protein: CASSLAFSGGELFF

clone size: .
J gene: TRBJ2-7
V gene: TRBV7-2
CDR3 protein: CASSLGTRAEQYF

clone size: .
J gene: TRBJ2-7
V gene: TRBV12-5
CDR3 protein: CASALGRGRVWSYEQYF

clone size: .
J gene: TRBJ1-4
V gene: TRBV27
CDR3 protein: CASSLRQFNEKLFF

clone size: .
J gene: TRBJ2-2
V gene: TRBV5-1
CDR3 protein: CASSNPRGAGDTGELFF

clone size: medium-sized
J gene: TRBJ2-7
V gene: TRBV10-3
CDR3 protein: CAISGTSGTYEQYF

clone size: .
J gene: TRBJ2-3
V gene: TRBV18
CDR3 protein: CASSPPDHVGDTQYF

clone size: .
J gene: TRBJ2-5
V gene: TRBV5-5
CDR3 protein: CASSLAVSEETQYF

clone size: .
J gene: TRBJ1-1
V gene: TRBV11-2
CDR3 protein: CASSFGGVNTEAFF

clone size: .
J gene: TRBJ1-1
V gene: TRBV10-3
CDR3 protein: CASSGGQGGDTEAFF

clone size: .
J gene: TRBJ2-5
V gene: TRBV6-1
CDR3 protein: CASNRGRRGAQYF

clone size: .
J gene: TRBJ2-1
V gene: TRBV2
CDR3 protein: CASSDSGNYNEQFF

clone size: .
J gene: TRBJ1-2
V gene: TRBV18
CDR3 protein: CASSASSGTGFGYTF

clone size: .
J gene: TRBJ2-2
V gene: TRBV5-1
CDR3 protein: CASSGAGPLRELFF

clone size: .
J gene: TRBJ2-1
V gene: TRBV29-1
CDR3 protein: CSGRLAGVEQFF

clone size: .
J gene: TRBJ2-7
V gene: TRBV7-2
CDR3 protein: CASSPGPGYEQYF

clone size: .
J gene: TRBJ1-5
V gene: TRBV5-1
CDR3 protein: CASSLQGQGNQPQHF